This TCR beta chain was identified in a study of post-analysis software for immune sequencing data (dated by TCRdb to 2013 to 2016). Notes on the research overall: The recorded disease courses included relapsing-remitting, secondary progressive and progressive-relapsing multiple sclerosis, and some patients had no subtype annotation. The patient repertoires were compared against 10 to 12 previously published healthy control repertoires obtained from donors aged roughly 6 to 28 years. A subset of samples was prepared in parallel using single-end sample barcoding, then pooled and co-amplified after Illumina adapter ligation.

Notes on this clonotype: This clone's antigen is unknown. Base qualities were left out, and no much larger clone turns up one base away.

Taken from cysteine to phenylalanine, the CDR3 has 15 residues. The only DNA kept is the CDR3, 45 bases in frame from the first base. V is pruned by 5 bases and J by 3 bases, leaving 5 bases of the junction without a gene match. To demonstrate the VDJtools post-analysis software, the study profiled TCR beta repertoires from the peripheral blood of around 13 young patients with multiple sclerosis. The multiple sclerosis patients were children and adolescents ranging in age from about 6 to 16 years. Overall study results and their limits: The control group was slightly older than the multiple sclerosis patient group. Direct clustering with F measure showed strong co-clustering of samples prepared in the same batch, prompting a batch-effect correction. Significantly lower normalized Chao1 diversity was found in multiple sclerosis patients than in controls, suggesting substantial peripheral T-cell clonal expansion. Patients showed significantly higher frequencies than controls for about 5 TRBV segments, among them TRBV5-6, TRBV5-1 and TRBV20-1.

Library preparation used PCR. The data were produced on an Illumina HiSeq 2500. Unique molecular identifiers were incorporated into TCR beta cDNA libraries to reduce PCR and sequencing biases. Approximately 500,000 cDNA molecules were obtained per 1 to 10 million input T cells, so each molecule approximated one T cell. The patient libraries were prepared and sequenced using the same protocol as the earlier healthy control dataset. Samples belonging to the same batch were prepared together, multiplexed and sequenced on a shared HiSeq lane. On the authors' methods: Raw barcoded reads were processed with MIGEC, discarding single-read molecular identifier groups before consensus assembly and CDR3 extraction. VDJtools was used for post-analysis of the clonotype tables, and diversity was normalized by down-sampling every dataset to the size of the smallest sample. Repertoire overlap clustering matched CDR3 amino acid but not nucleotide sequences to correct batch-related cross-sample contamination. TCRdb redid the processing of the public reads, applying fastp at Q25 and MiXCR, and retained in-frame beta chains. CDR3 protein duplicates are merged, each entry listing the most common genes and DNA. It is TCRdb's table, rather than the study itself, that gives the V and J calls and clone size. A total of hundreds of thousands of distinct CDR3 sequences appear in this sample, roughly 45% of them only once. About 1.5% of the sample rests with the top ten.

This chain joins TRBV12-3 or TRBV12-4 to TRBJ2-4; 9 middle bases align to TRBD1. Source material: blood. This clonotype originated in a girl aged 5 to 17 with multiple sclerosis. The CDR3 here reads CASSPTGQGKNIQYF. At the DNA level, the sequence is TGTGCCAGCAGTCCGACGGGACAGGGCAAAAACATTCAGTACTTC.